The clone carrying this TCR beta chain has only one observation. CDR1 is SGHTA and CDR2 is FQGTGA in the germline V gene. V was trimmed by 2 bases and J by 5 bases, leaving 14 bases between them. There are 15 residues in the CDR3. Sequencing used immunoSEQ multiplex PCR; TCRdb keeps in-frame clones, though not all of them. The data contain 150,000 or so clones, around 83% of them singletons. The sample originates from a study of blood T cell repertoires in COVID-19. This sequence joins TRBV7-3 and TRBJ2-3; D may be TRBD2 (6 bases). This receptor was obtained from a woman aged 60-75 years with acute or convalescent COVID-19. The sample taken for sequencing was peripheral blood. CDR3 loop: CASSLGTPKIDTQYF. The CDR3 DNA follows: TGTGCCAGCAGCTTAGGGACTCCCAAGATAGATACGCAGTATTTT.